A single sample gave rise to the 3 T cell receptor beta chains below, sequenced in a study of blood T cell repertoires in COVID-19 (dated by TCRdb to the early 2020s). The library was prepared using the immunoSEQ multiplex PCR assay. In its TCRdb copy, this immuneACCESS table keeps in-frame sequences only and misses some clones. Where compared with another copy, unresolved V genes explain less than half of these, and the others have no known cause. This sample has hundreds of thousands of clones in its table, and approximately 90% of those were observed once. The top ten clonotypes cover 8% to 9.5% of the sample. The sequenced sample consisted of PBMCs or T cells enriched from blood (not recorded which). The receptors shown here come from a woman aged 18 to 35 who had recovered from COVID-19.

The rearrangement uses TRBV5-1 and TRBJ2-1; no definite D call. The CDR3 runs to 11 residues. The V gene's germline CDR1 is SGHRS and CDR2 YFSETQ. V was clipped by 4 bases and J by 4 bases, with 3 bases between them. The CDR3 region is CASSEYNEQFF. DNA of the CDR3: TGCGCCAGCAGCGAGTACAATGAGCAGTTCTTC.

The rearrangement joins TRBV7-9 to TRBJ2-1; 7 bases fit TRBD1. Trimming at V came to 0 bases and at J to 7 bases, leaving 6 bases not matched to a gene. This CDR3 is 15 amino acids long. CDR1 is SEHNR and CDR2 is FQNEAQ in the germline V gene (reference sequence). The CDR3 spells CASSLALTGSNEQFF. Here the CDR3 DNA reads TGTGCCAGCAGCTTAGCGCTGACAGGGTCTAATGAGCAGTTCTTC.

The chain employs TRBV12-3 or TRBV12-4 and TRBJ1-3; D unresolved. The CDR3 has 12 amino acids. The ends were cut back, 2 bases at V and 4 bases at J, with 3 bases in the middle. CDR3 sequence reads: CASSLLGNTIYF. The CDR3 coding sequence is TGTGCCAGCAGTTTACTGGGAAACACCATATATTTT.